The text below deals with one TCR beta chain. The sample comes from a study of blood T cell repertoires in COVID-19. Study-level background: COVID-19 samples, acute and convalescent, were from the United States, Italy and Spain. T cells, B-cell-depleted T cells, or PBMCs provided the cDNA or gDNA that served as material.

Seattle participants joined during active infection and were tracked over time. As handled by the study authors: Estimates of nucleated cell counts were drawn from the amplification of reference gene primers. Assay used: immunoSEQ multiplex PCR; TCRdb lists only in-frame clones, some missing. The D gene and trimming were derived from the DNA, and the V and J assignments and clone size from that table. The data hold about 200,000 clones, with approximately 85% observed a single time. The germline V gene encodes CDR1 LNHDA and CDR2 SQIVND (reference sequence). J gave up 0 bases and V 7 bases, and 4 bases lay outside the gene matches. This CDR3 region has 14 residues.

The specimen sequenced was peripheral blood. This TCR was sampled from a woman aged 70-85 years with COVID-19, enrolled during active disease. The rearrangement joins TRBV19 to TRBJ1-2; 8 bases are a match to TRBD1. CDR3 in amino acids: CASNPGQANYGYTF. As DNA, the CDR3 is TGTGCCAGTAACCCGGGACAGGCTAACTATGGCTACACCTTC.